These 22 T cell receptor beta chains were sequenced from one sample in a study of T-cell reconstitution after alpha-beta-depleted transplantation in children. Unique molecular identifiers were built into the TCRbeta library. Each CDR3 protein gets one entry after TCRdb re-called the PCR reads with MiXCR. This repertoire shows some 840,000 distinct CDR3 sequences, approximately 15% found once; its top ten account for approximately 5%. Sequenced here: PBMCs, mostly from graft donor cells, sampled 360 days after TCRalphabeta/CD19-depleted stem cell transplant. All receptors derive from a male patient younger than 18 who had a stem cell transplant for acute lymphoblastic leukemia, so the T cells may come from the graft donor.

J is TRBJ2-1 and V is TRBV12-3 or TRBV12-4; D assignment may be TRBD1 or TRBD2 (6 bases each). The CDR3 spans 17 residues. V lost 6 bases to trimming and J lost 0 bases, with 18 bases between them. Written as DNA, the CDR3 is TGTGCCAGCAGGGCACCCTCCCGGGGGCGCTCCTACAATGAGCAGTTCTTC. Translating it yields CASRAPSRGRSYNEQFF.

The rearrangement links TRBV27 to TRBJ1-3, with no clear D. CDR1 is MNHEY and CDR2 is SMNVEV in the germline V gene (reference sequence). The CDR3 consists of 12 residues. V lost 7 bases and J 0 bases, leaving 4 bases between the germline ends. CDR3 loop: CASILSGNTIYF. DNA for the CDR3: TGTGCCAGCATTCTCTCTGGAAACACCATATATTTT.

In its sample, this clonotype was seen many times. CDR3 bases: TGCGCCAGCAGCCAAGGCCTCTCAAGAGCAAGCTACGAGCAGTACTTC. Translating it yields CASSQGLSRASYEQYF. V and J are TRBV4-1 and TRBJ2-7; no firm D call. Germline-derived CDR1 and CDR2 are MGHRA and YSYEKL. The CDR3 spans 16 residues. V was shortened by 1 base and J by 3 bases, with 16 bases between the two germline ends.

In this sample, this clonotype turned up many times. The rearrangement uses TRBV15 and TRBJ1-1; D remains ambiguous. The V and J ends lost 3 bases and 10 bases respectively, with 12 bases between them. The CDR3 length is 12 residues. The germline V gene has CDR1 LNHNV and CDR2 YYDKDF (reference sequence). The CDR3 protein is CATSSVGSRAFF. The CDR3, as DNA: TGTGCCACCAGCAGTGTTGGGTCCAGAGCTTTCTTT.

This clonotype turned up a few times. The V call is TRBV12-3 or TRBV12-4, the J call TRBJ2-7; TRBD2 matches at 7 bases. J lost 4 bases, V lost 5 bases, and 11 bases had no gene match. The CDR3 runs 15 residues. In DNA form, the CDR3 reads TGTGCCAGCAGTCTAAGAGTGTGGGAGGGTTACGAGCAGTACTTC. Residues: CASSLRVWEGYEQYF.

A few counts support this clonotype. The chain has TRBV5-5 and TRBJ2-2, with 8 bases matching TRBD2. J was trimmed by 3 bases and V by 4 bases; bases with no gene match: 14. CDR1 and CDR2 (germline): SGHKS, YYEKEE (reference sequence). This CDR3 spans 18 amino acids. The chain's CDR3 is CASSVRQDQAGDTGELFF. The CDR3 nucleotides are TGTGCCAGCAGCGTCCGACAGGATCAAGCGGGAGACACCGGGGAGCTGTTTTTT.

J is TRBJ2-5 and V is TRBV15; D may be TRBD1 (5 bases). V gave up 4 bases and J gave up 1 base, with 13 bases separating them. Germline V gives CDR1 LNHNV, CDR2 YYDKDF (reference sequence). The CDR3 spans 15 residues. The CDR3 DNA follows: TGTGCCACCAGCATAGGCGGCAGGGCCCAAGAGACCCAGTACTTC. Translated: CATSIGGRAQETQYF.

This clonotype was observed a handful of times. This chain links TRBV18 with TRBJ2-1; D ambiguous. V was cut by 4 bases and J by 12 bases, with 13 bases left in between. The CDR3 consists of 12 residues. Germline CDR1 KGHSH, CDR2 LQKENI. CDR3: CASSLEPEGQFF. The DNA of the CDR3 is TGTGCCAGCTCACTAGAGCCTGAAGGGCAGTTCTTC.

The chain carries TRBV18 and TRBJ2-3, with TRBD1 identical over 8 bases. V lost 5 bases and J lost 4; bases outside the gene matches: 5. CDR1 and CDR2 (germline): KGHSH, LQKENI. This CDR3 is 14 amino acids long. The chain's CDR3 is CASSSGTGADTQYF. CDR3 coding DNA: TGTGCCAGCTCATCGGGGACAGGCGCAGATACGCAGTATTTT.

V is TRBV7-9 and J is TRBJ2-1, with 10 bases identical to TRBD1. The CDR3 sequence is 16 residues long. Unmatched junction bases numbered 9, after V lost 5 bases and J lost 5 bases. Germline lookup yields CDR1 SEHNR and CDR2 FQNEAQ (reference sequence). The DNA for the CDR3 is TGTGCCAGCAGCGCGCCCGGGACAGGGGCAAACAATGAGCAGTTCTTC. This sequence encodes CASSAPGTGANNEQFF.

This clonotype was observed many times. The gene calls are TRBV15 and TRBJ1-2; 7 positions match TRBD1. CDR3 size: 14 residues. Germline V lookup: CDR1 LNHNV, CDR2 YYDKDF (reference sequence). V trimming: 5 bases; J trimming: 5 bases; junction bases outside the gene matches: 8. CDR3 DNA sequence: TGTGCCACCAGCGTAGACCAGGGGGGGTATGGCTACACCTTC. Its protein product is CATSVDQGGYGYTF.

This rearrangement joins TRBV5-1 to TRBJ1-4, with 8 bases lining up with TRBD1. Germline V gene data show CDR1 as SGHRS and CDR2 as YFSETQ. The CDR3 spans 15 residues. V shed 1 base, J shed 3 bases, and the junction held 2 bases outside the gene matches. The CDR3 spells CASSLPTGANEKLFF. CDR3 coding DNA: TGCGCCAGCAGCTTGCCGACAGGGGCTAATGAAAAACTGTTTTTT.

This sequence joins TRBV20-1 and TRBJ1-2; D remains ambiguous. CDR3 size: 13 residues. CDR1 is DFQATT, CDR2 SNEGSKA, per germline (reference sequence). The CDR3 here is CIIRGRFNYGYTF. CDR3 DNA: TGCATTATCCGCGGCAGGTTTAACTATGGCTACACCTTC.

A note on this clonotype: At one boundary the junction diverges from the germline segment, which might be a read error. The rearrangement joins TRBV10-3 to TRBJ1-1; TRBD1 matches at 7 bases. The CDR3 is 14 amino acids. The germline CDR1 and CDR2 sequences are ENHRY and SYGVKD. CDR3 amino acids: CAIGDRVQSTEAFF. CDR3 nucleotide sequence: TGTGCCATCGGTGACAGGGTCCAGTCAACTGAAGCTTTCTTT.

V gene TRBV4-1 combines with J gene TRBJ1-3; the D is unclear. The V and J ends lost 7 bases and 0 bases respectively, with 10 bases between them. Germline V CDR1 and CDR2: MGHRA, YSYEKL. The length of the CDR3 is 14 residues. The CDR3 bases are TGCGCCAGCAAAGCTCTTTTCTCTGGAAACACCATATATTTT. This gives the protein CASKALFSGNTIYF.

This clonotype came up a few times. The CDR3 bases are TGTGCCAGCAGATATGGAGGCTACGAGCAGTACTTC. Protein sequence: CASRYGGYEQYF. The chain links TRBV12-3 or TRBV12-4 to TRBJ2-7, with D perhaps matching TRBD2 (5 bases). V was pared by 6 bases and J by 3 bases, with 9 bases between. The CDR3 is 12 residues long.

This sequence joins TRBV27 and TRBJ2-1; 10 bases fit TRBD2. Per germline, CDR1 MNHEY and CDR2 SMNVEV (reference sequence). This CDR3 has 17 amino acids. V was clipped by 1 base and J by 4 bases; unmatched bases: 7. The CDR3 region is CASSLFGASGGYNEQFF. CDR3 nucleotides: TGTGCCAGCAGTTTATTTGGCGCTAGCGGGGGTTACAATGAGCAGTTCTTC.

This chain links TRBV24-1 with TRBJ2-1; the match to TRBD1 covers 7 bases. With 9 bases clipped from V and 10 bases from J, the junction kept 5 bases outside the gene matches. The CDR3 totals 11 residues. Germline V lookup: CDR1 KGHDR, CDR2 SFDVKD. CDR3 region: CATGTVYEQFF. CDR3 sequence (DNA): TGTGCCACCGGGACAGTGTACGAGCAGTTCTTC.

The rearrangement joins TRBV29-1 to TRBJ1-2, with 7 bases matching TRBD1. The CDR3 runs 12 residues. Germline CDR1 SQVTM, CDR2 ANQGSEA. V dropped 4 bases and J dropped 2; count of bases not matched to a gene: 1. This chain's CDR3 is CSVAGQNYGYTF. CDR3 DNA: TGCAGCGTTGCGGGACAGAACTATGGCTACACCTTC.

This chain connects TRBV4-1 to TRBJ2-5; maybe TRBD2 (6 bases). The ends were cut back, 1 base at V and 2 bases at J, with 11 bases in the middle. Per germline, CDR1 MGHRA and CDR2 YSYEKL. This CDR3 has 15 residues. The DNA of the CDR3 is TGCGCCAGCAGCCAAGTGGCTAGCGAACAAGAGACCCAGTACTTC. Amino acid sequence: CASSQVASEQETQYF.

This clonotype has more than one count but fewer than ten. V and J are TRBV12-3 or TRBV12-4 and TRBJ1-5; the D gene is possibly TRBD1 (6 bases). Trimming removed 10 bases from V and 2 bases from J, with 18 bases in between. CDR3 size: 15 residues. In DNA form, the CDR3 reads TGTGCCACTCGGAGGGGGTGGGGTCGCAATCAGCCCCAGCATTTT. This codes for CATRRGWGRNQPQHF.

This clonotype was observed a few times. The chain has TRBV3-1 and TRBJ2-1; D perhaps matches TRBD2 (5 bases). The CDR3 length is 15 residues. The V and J ends lost 4 bases and 3 bases respectively, with 13 bases between them. Per germline, CDR1 LGHDT and CDR2 YNNKEL (reference sequence). The CDR3 reads CASSPELGDYNEQFF. CDR3 DNA: TGTGCCAGCAGCCCGGAACTGGGAGACTACAATGAGCAGTTCTTC.